These T cell receptor beta chains were read from a single sample in a study of post-analysis software for immune sequencing data. TCRdb itself ran the PCR reads through MiXCR, one entry per CDR3 protein. The profile shows about 160,000 distinct CDR3 sequences, about 36% of them singletons. The sample in question was blood, obtained after autologous hematopoietic stem cell transplantation. The receptors originated from a girl aged 10 to 17 with multiple sclerosis. Each CDR3 is given without its conserved first and last residue.

v_gene	j_gene	CDR3aa
TRBV20-1	TRBJ2-1	SARLPGGRSYNEQF
TRBV30	TRBJ1-2	AWSVLRANYGYT
TRBV6-2/TRBV6-3	TRBJ2-4	ASSLRQALAKNIQY
TRBV12-3/TRBV12-4	TRBJ2-5	ASSLGGQQY
TRBV20-1	TRBJ2-7	SAHAGGGYEQY
TRBV7-9	-	ASSVRDLLEQY
TRBV4-1	TRBJ1-1	ASSQDTVNTEAF
TRBV6-4	TRBJ2-2	ASQDQAGATGELF
TRBV20-1	TRBJ2-7	SARGGQLAGLYEQY
TRBV28	TRBJ2-1	ASSYPRGGRASNEQF
TRBV20-1	TRBJ2-1	SARETGVWNEQF
TRBV6-2/TRBV6-3	TRBJ2-3	ASSYLAGGPSDTQY
TRBV19	TRBJ2-1	ASSMLGYEQF
TRBV14	TRBJ1-1	ASSLRKGQTEAF
TRBV4-1	TRBJ2-1	ASSLVAGGPDEQF
TRBV2	TRBJ2-2	ASLTAGGTGELF
TRBV7-9	-	ASSLTGLREQY
TRBV7-6	TRBJ2-7	ASSLVRSSYEQY
TRBV18	TRBJ1-1	ASSPQAPMNTEAF
TRBV6-2/TRBV6-3	TRBJ1-2	ASRTNRGPNNGYT
TRBV5-1	TRBJ2-2	ASSSGSASNTGELF
TRBV14	TRBJ1-6	ASSQFGGNNSPLH
TRBV30	TRBJ2-1	AWRPGSGYNEQF
TRBV29-1	TRBJ2-7	SVDSGVDGSYEQY
TRBV14	TRBJ2-7	ASSQHIRLAGGPYEQY
TRBV12-3/TRBV12-4	TRBJ2-1	ASSLRLAGVWNEQF
TRBV12-3/TRBV12-4	TRBJ2-1	ASSSGTGGLMNEQF
TRBV5-1	TRBJ2-2	ASSLTRAGELF
TRBV25-1	TRBJ1-2	ASSDGGGPYGYT
TRBV20-1	TRBJ1-2	SARYIEGYT
TRBV20-1	TRBJ1-1	SARDTEAF
TRBV24-1	TRBJ2-1	ATSQRSRGTSFGNEQF
TRBV7-2	TRBJ2-5	ASSLGRQQETQY
TRBV10-3	TRBJ1-5	AISIRPDSQPQH
TRBV18	TRBJ2-7	ASSPFPGYYEQY
TRBV24-1	TRBJ2-5	ATSDLEGAGTQY
TRBV7-9	TRBJ2-3	ASSLGQVSTDTQY
TRBV29-1	TRBJ2-5	SVSGAPIAPQY
TRBV12-3/TRBV12-4	TRBJ2-1	ASSLADSREQF
TRBV20-1	TRBJ1-1	SARAWGQGETEAF
TRBV4-3	TRBJ2-3	ASSQGGSQVTDTQY
TRBV6-5	TRBJ2-5	ASSSGETQY
TRBV29-1	TRBJ2-7	SVEAGNEQY
TRBV11-1	TRBJ2-7	ASSFFGRDEQY
TRBV5-5	TRBJ1-1	ASSLGGQENTEAF
TRBV7-9	TRBJ2-1	ASSSNGGGLYNEQF
TRBV12-3/TRBV12-4	TRBJ2-3	ASSLASPVDTQY